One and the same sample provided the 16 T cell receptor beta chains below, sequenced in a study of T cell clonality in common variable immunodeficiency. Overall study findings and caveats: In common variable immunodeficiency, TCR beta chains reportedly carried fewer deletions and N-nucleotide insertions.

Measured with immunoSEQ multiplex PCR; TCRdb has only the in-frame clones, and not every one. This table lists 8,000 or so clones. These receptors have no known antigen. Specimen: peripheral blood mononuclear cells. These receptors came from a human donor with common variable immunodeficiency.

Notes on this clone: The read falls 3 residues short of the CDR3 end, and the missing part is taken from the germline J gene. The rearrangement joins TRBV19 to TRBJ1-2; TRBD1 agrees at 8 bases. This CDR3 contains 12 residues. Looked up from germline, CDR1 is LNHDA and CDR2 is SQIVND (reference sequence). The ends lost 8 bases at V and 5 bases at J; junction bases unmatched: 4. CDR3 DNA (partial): TGTGCCAGTTATGGACAGGGATATGGC. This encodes CASYGQGYG. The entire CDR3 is CASYGQGYGYTF.

The CDR3 bases that were read are TGTGCCTGGAGTGTCTCTACAGATACG. This encodes CAWSVSTDT. The full CDR3 sequence reads CAWSVSTDTQYF. The rearrangement joins TRBV30 to TRBJ2-3; D gene uncertain. The read ends 3 residues shy of where the CDR3 ends; the end is completed using the germline J gene. Germline assignment: CDR1 GTSNPN and CDR2 SVGIG (reference sequence). V lost 0 bases and J 3 bases, leaving 4 bases between the germline ends. The CDR3 is 12 amino acids.

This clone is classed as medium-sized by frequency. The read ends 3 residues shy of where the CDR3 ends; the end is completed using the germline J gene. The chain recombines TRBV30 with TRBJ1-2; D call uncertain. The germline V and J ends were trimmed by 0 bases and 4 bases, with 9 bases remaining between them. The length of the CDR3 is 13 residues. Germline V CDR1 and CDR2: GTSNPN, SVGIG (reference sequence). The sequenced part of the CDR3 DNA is TGTGCCTGGAGTGTATCGCGGGGCTATGGC. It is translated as CAWSVSRGYG. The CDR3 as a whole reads CAWSVSRGYGYTF.

CDR3: CASSNPGGRDTEAFF. CDR3 bases read: TGTGCCAGTAGTAACCCAGGGGGCAGGGACACTGAA. The chain couples TRBV19 to TRBJ1-1; 8 bases are shared with TRBD1. From the germline J gene comes the end of the CDR3, since the read stops 3 residues before it. The CDR3 consists of 15 residues. Germline values: CDR1 LNHDA, CDR2 SQIVND (reference sequence). Trimming cost V 4 bases and J 3 bases; bases outside gene matches: 7. Combining the CDR3 with reference TRBV19 and TRBJ1-1 gives the whole variable domain DGGITQSPKYLFRKEGQNVTLSCEQNLNHDAMYWYRQDPGQGLRLIYYSQIVNDFQKGDIAEGYSVSREKKESFPLTVTSAQKNPTAFYLCASSNPGGRDTEAFFGQGTRLTVV.

The CDR3 here is CSGGDRDYGYTF. Partial CDR3 DNA: TGCAGCGGCGGGGACAGGGACTATGGC. The chain joins TRBV29-1 to TRBJ1-2; 9 positions match TRBD1. The CDR3 is cut off 3 residues early in the read; its end comes from the germline J gene. The germline gives CDR1 SQVTM, CDR2 ANQGSEA. The CDR3 has 12 amino acids. Trimming took 7 bases from V and 3 from J; bases not matched to a gene: 3.

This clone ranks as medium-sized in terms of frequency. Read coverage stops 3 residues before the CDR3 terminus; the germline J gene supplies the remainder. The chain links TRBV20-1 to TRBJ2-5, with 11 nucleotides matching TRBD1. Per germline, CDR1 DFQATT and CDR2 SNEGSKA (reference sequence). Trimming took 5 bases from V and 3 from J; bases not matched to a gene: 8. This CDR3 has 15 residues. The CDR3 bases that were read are TGCAGTGCTCATATCGGACAGGGGGCGGAAGAGACC. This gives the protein CSAHIGQGAEET. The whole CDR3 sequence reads CSAHIGQGAEETQYF.

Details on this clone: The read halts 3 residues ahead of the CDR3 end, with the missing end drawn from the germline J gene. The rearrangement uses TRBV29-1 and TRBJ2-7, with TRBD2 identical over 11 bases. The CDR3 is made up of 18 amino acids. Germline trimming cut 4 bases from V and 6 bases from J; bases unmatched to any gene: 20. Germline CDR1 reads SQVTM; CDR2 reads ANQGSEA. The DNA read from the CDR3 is TGCAGCGTTGCCCCGAGGGTAGCGGGAGGGCTATTGAATGGCGAG. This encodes CSVAPRVAGGLLNGE. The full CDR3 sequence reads CSVAPRVAGGLLNGEQYF.

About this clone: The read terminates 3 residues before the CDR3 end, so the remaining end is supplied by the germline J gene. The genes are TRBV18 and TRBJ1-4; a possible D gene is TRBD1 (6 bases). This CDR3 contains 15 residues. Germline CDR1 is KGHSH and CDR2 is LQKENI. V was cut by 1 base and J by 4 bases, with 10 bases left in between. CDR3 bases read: TGTGCCAGCTCACCACTTGGACAGAATAATGAAAAA. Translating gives CASSPLGQNNEK. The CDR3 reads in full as CASSPLGQNNEKLFF. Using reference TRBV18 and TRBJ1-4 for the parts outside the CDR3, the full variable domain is NAGVMQNPRHLVRRRGQEARLRCSPMKGHSHVYWYRQLPEEGLKFMVYLQKENIIDESGMPKERFSAEFPKEGPSILRIQQVVRGDSAAYFCASSPLGQNNEKLFFGSGTQLSVL.

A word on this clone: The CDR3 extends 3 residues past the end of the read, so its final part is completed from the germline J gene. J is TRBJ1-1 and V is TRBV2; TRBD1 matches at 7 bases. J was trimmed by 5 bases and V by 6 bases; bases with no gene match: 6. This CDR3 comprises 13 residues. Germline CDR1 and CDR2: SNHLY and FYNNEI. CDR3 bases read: TGTGCCAGCAGCTTGACAGGGAGTACTGAA. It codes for CASSLTGSTE. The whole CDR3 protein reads CASSLTGSTEAFF.

Incomplete CDR3 DNA: TGTGCCAGCTCCAGCGGCGGAAACATT. Its translation: CASSSGGNI. From start to end, the CDR3 is CASSSGGNIQYF. The chain uses TRBV18 and TRBJ2-4; TRBD2 might be the D (5 bases). The observed sequence ends 3 residues before the CDR3 terminus, with the missing tail filled in from the germline J gene. Per the germline V gene, CDR1 is KGHSH and CDR2 is LQKENI. The CDR3 is made up of 12 amino acids. The V end lost 6 bases, the J end lost 6 bases, and 9 bases lay between the germline ends.

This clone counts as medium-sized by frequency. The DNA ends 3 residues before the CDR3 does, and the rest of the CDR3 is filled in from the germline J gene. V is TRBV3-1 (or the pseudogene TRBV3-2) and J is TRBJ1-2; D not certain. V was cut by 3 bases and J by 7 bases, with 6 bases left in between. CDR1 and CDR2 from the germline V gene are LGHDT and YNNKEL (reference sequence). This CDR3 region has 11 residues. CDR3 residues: CASSHEGGYTF. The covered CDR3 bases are TGTGCCAGCAGCCACGAGGGTGGC.

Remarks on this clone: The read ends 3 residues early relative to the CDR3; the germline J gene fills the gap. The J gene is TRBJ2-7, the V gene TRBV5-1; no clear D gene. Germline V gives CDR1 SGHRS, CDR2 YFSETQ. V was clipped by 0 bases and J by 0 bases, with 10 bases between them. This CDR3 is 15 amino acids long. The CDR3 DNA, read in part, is TGCGCCAGCAGCTTGGAGCACTTCGGCTCCTACGAG. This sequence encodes CASSLEHFGSYE. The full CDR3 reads CASSLEHFGSYEQYF.

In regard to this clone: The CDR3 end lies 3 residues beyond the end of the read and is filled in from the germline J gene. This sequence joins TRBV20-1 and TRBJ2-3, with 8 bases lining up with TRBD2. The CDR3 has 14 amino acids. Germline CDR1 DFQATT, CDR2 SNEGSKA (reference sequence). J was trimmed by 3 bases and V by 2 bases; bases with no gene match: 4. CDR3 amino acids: CSARLGGRTDTQYF. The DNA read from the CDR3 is TGCAGTGCTAGACTGGGCGGGAGGACAGATACG.

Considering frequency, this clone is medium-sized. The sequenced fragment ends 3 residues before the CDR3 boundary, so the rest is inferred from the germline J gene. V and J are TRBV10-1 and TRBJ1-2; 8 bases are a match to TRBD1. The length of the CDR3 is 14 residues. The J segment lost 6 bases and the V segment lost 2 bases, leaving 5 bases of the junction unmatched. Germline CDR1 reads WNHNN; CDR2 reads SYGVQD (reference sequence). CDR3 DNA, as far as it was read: TGCGCCAGCAGTGAGAGAAGGACAGGGAATGGC. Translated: CASSERRTGNG. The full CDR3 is CASSERRTGNGYTF.

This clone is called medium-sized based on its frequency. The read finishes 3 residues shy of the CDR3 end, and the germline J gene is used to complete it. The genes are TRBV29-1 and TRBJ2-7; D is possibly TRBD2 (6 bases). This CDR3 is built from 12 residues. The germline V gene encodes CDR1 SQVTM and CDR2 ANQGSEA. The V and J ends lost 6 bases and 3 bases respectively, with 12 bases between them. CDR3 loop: CSVVTEGYEQYF. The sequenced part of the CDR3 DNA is TGCAGCGTAGTAACGGAGGGCTACGAG.

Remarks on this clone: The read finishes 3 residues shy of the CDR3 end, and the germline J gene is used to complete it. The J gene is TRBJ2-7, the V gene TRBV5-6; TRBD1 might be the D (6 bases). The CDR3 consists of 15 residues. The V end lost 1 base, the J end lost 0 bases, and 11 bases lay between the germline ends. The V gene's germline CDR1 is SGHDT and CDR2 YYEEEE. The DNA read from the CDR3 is TGTGCCAGCAGCTTGTATCGGGGACACTCCTACGAG. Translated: CASSLYRGHSYE. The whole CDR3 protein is CASSLYRGHSYEQYF.